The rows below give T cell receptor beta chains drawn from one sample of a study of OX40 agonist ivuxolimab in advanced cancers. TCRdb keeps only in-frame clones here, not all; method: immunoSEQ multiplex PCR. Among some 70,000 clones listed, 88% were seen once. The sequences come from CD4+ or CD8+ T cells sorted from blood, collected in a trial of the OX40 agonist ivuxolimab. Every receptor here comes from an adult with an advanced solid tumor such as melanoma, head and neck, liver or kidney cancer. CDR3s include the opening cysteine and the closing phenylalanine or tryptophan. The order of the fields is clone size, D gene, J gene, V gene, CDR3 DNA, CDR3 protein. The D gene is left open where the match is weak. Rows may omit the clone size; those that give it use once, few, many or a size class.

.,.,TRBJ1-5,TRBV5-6,TGTGCCAGCAGCCCGGGACCTTACAATCAGCCCCAGCATTTT,CASSPGPYNQPQHF
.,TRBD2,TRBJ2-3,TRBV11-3,TGTGCCAGCAGCTTAGGGCTAGCGGGAGGGCCCGCAGATACGCAGTATTTT,CASSLGLAGGPADTQYF
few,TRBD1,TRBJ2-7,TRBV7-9,TGTGCCAGCAGCTCCGGGACAGGGGGCTACGAGCAGTACTTC,CASSSGTGGYEQYF
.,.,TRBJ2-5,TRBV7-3,TGTGCCAGCAAACGGTCAGGGCTGCTTGGAGAGACCCAGTACTTC,CASKRSGLLGETQYF
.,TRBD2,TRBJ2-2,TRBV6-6,TGTGCCAGCACCTATAGCGGGGGGGCGTACACCGGGGAGCTGTTTTTT,CASTYSGGAYTGELFF
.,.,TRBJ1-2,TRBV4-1,TGCGCCAGCAGCCAAGACGCAACCGGGAACTATGGCTACACCTTC,CASSQDATGNYGYTF
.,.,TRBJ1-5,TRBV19,TGTGCCAGTAGTATCACCAGTCTCGACCAGCCCCAGCATTTT,CASSITSLDQPQHF
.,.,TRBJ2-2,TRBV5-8,TGTGCCAGCAGCTCTAGGACGGGTTCGAACACCGGGGAGCTGTTTTTT,CASSSRTGSNTGELFF
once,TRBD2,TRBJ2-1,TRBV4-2,TGTGCCAGCAGCCTCTTAGCGGGAGGAGGTTCCTACAATGAGCAGTTCTTC,CASSLLAGGGSYNEQFF
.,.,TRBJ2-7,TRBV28,TGTGCCAGCAGAAAGTTTGGTGGTAGTTACGAGCAGTACTTC,CASRKFGGSYEQYF
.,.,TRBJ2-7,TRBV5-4,TGTGCCAGCAGCGCCCTGGGGCCCTACGAGCAGTACTTC,CASSALGPYEQYF
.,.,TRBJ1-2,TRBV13,TGTGCCAGCAGCTTAATGGCCTATGGCTACACCTTC,CASSLMAYGYTF
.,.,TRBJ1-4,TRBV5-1,TGCGCCAGCAGCTTAGGTCCGAGTAATGAAAAACTGTTTTTT,CASSLGPSNEKLFF
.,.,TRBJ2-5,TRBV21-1,TGTGCCAGCAGCAAATGGGGGGACAGGGGGCAGGAGACCCAGTACTTC,CASSKWGDRGQETQYF
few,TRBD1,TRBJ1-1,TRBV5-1,TGCGCCAGCAGCACCTACCAGGGGGAGAAGCGGTCTTTCTTT,CASSTYQGEKRSFF
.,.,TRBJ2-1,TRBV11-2,TGTGCCAGCAGCAGGGAAATTAGCAATGAGCAGTTCTTC,CASSREISNEQFF
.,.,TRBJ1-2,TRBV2,TGTGCCAGCTCGCTGAGGAACACTAACTATGGCTACACCTTC,CASSLRNTNYGYTF
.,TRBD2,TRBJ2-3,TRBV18,TGTGCCAGCTCACCACGGCGGGGGGGAGATACGCAGTATTTT,CASSPRRGGDTQYF
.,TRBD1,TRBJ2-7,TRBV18,TGTGCCAGCTCACTTTCAAAGACAGGGGACGAGCAGTACTTC,CASSLSKTGDEQYF
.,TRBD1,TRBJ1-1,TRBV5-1,TGCGCCAGCCAGGGGGACACTAACGCTGAAGCTTTCTTT,CASQGDTNAEAFF
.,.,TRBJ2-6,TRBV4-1,TGCGCCAGCAGCCAACAGAGCAAAAGCTCTGGGGCCAACGTCCTGACTTTC,CASSQQSKSSGANVLTF
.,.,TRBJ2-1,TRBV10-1,TGCGCCAGCTCCCAAGTGGGTGGGCCCCAGTTCTTC,CASSQVGGPQFF
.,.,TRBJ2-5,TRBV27,TGTGCCAGCAGCCAACTCCTCCAAGAGACCCAGTACTTC,CASSQLLQETQYF
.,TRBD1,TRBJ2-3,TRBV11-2,TGTGCCAGCAGCTTAGATGGACAGGGGAATCCAACAGATACGCAGTATTTT,CASSLDGQGNPTDTQYF
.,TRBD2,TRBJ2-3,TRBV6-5,TGTGCCAGCAGATGGAGCGGGACGGGAGATACGCAGTATTTT,CASRWSGTGDTQYF
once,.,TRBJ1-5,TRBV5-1,TGCGCCAGCAGCTTGATGACTGATTGGCCCCAGCATTTT,CASSLMTDWPQHF
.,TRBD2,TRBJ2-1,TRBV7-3,TGTGCCAGCAGCCTCGAGTTCGGACTAGCGGGGGGAGGGTCCAATGAGCAGTTCTTC,CASSLEFGLAGGGSNEQFF
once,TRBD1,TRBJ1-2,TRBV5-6,TGTGCCAGCAGCTTGGAACAGGGGTACCAATTTTACTATGGCTACACCTTC,CASSLEQGYQFYYGYTF
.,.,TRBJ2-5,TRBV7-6,TGTGCCAGCAGCTTAGTTAACTCGGGGGCAGGGGAGACCCAGTACTTC,CASSLVNSGAGETQYF
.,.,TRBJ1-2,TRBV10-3,TGTGCCATCAGTGAGGGGGCCAGGGGTGGCTACACCTTC,CAISEGARGGYTF
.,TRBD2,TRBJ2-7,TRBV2,TGTGCCAGCAGTGAAGGGGCTAGCGGCTACGAGCAGTACTTC,CASSEGASGYEQYF
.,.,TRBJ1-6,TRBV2,TGTGCCAGCGGCTTGGGAGGCCATAATTCACCCCTCCACTTT,CASGLGGHNSPLHF
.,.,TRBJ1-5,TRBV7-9,TGTGCCAGCAGCTCCGGGGGTAGCAATCAGCCCCAGCATTTT,CASSSGGSNQPQHF
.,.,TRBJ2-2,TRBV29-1,TGCAGCGTTGAGCCTGGGCCTAGGGTCGGGGAGCTGTTTTTT,CSVEPGPRVGELFF
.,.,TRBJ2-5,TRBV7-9,TGTGCCAGCAGGTCCGAGAGGTACCAAGAGACCCAGTACTTC,CASRSERYQETQYF
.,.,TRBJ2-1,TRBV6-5,TGTGCCAGCAGTGGACAGGAGGGCAATGAGCAGTTCTTC,CASSGQEGNEQFF
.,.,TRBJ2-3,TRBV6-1,TGTGCCAGCAGTGAAGTACAGGGTGGGGTCGGTGGCACAGATACGCAGTATTTT,CASSEVQGGVGGTDTQYF
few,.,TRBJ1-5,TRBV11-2,TGTGCCAGCAGCTTAGATGGTCAGGGGCCCCAGCATTTT,CASSLDGQGPQHF
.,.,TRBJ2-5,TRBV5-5,TGTGCCAGCAGCCAGCCTTGGGGTTTTCAAGAGACCCAGTACTTC,CASSQPWGFQETQYF
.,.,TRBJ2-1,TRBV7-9,TGTGCCAGCAGCTTAGGGGGAAATAGCGATGAGCAGTTCTTC,CASSLGGNSDEQFF
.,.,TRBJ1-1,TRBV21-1,TGTGCCAGCAGCCTTAACGGGGGGTCGAACACTGAAGCTTTCTTT,CASSLNGGSNTEAFF
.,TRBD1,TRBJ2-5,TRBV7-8,TGTGCCAGCAGCACCGGGGCAGGGGGCCGAGAGACCCAGTACTTC,CASSTGAGGRETQYF
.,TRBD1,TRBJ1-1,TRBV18,TGTGCCAGCTCACCGGGACAGTTGAACACTGAAGCTTTCTTT,CASSPGQLNTEAFF
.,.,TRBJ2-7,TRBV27,TGTGCCAGCAGTTTACGGACAGGGAGGGGGCGGTACGAGCAGTACTTC,CASSLRTGRGRYEQYF
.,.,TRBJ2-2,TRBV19,TGTGCCAGTAGGACCCGGGGAAACACCGGGGAGCTGTTTTTT,CASRTRGNTGELFF
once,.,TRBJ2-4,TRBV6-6,TGTGCCAGCAGTGACCGGGGCATTCAGTACTTC,CASSDRGIQYF
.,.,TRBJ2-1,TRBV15,TGTGCCACCAGCAGTGGTCCGGGGAGCTCCTACAATGAGCAGTTCTTC,CATSSGPGSSYNEQFF